Detailed here is one T cell receptor beta chain. These data come from a study of T cells after yellow fever vaccination. TCRdb passed the 5' RACE reads through MiXCR, listing each CDR3 protein once. The sample lists over 65,000 distinct CDR3 sequences, about an eighth occurring once. In germline, CDR1 is SEHNR, CDR2 FQNEAQ (reference sequence). This CDR3 region has 12 residues. Trimming shortened V by 6 bases and J by 8 bases, and 11 bases separated the two germline ends. The sequencing here drew on CD8+ T cells not binding an NS4B(214-222) dextramer, sorted from PBMCs, taken roughly 20 days after the first yellow fever vaccination. This receptor was identified in a young man who received the YFV17D yellow fever vaccine. The rearrangement joins TRBV7-9 to TRBJ2-1; D uncertain. The CDR3 sequence: CASRPWRDEQFF. The CDR3 DNA reads TGTGCCAGCAGACCCTGGCGCGATGAGCAGTTCTTC.